This T cell receptor (beta chain) was found in a study of identical twins. The authors used template switching to add a universal primer site and gave cDNA unique molecular identifiers. TCRdb recomputed calls from the 5' RACE reads with MiXCR, one row per CDR3 protein. Among approximately 620,000 distinct CDR3 sequences listed, 8.6% were seen once. There are a few counts of this clonotype. As yet, its antigen is unknown. Points from the study as a whole: Modeled out-of-frame TCR alpha sharing in monozygotic twins fell below observed levels. Sequences that were beta out-of-frame showed weaker excess twin sharing.

In addition, the sample was reused for a study of yellow fever vaccine responses in identical twins.

The receptor comes from a young woman in good health. The sample taken for sequencing was PBMCs.

This CDR3 reads CASSQGSGFTGELFF. The CDR3 DNA reads TGCGCCAGCAGCCAAGGATCGGGGTTCACCGGGGAGCTGTTTTTT. The chain employs TRBV4-1 and TRBJ2-2; D possibly corresponds to TRBD2 (5 bases). Germline values: CDR1 MGHRA, CDR2 YSYEKL. With 1 base removed from V and 4 bases from J, the gap between germline ends came to 10 bases. This CDR3 has 15 residues.